This T cell receptor beta chain was observed in a study of STAT5B mutations in CD4+ large granular lymphocyte leukemia. Overall study context: When available, cryopreserved cells underwent CD8+ depletion before CD4+ selection.

Either unselected PBMC or bead-purified CD4+, CD4+CD8+, CD57+ or CD56+ cells were sequenced. V was pared by 8 bases and J by 8 bases, with 9 bases of the junction left unmatched. The germline V gene encodes CDR1 LNHDA and CDR2 SQIVND (reference sequence). CDR3 length: 14 residues. The repertoire was sequenced with immunoSEQ multiplex PCR; TCRdb's copy has only in-frame clones and lacks some. The sample holds 2,000 or so clones; 75% are singletons and the top ten take under 2.5%. The sequence was obtained from a woman aged 70-85 years with CD4+ T-cell large granular lymphocyte leukemia. The rearrangement joins TRBV19 to TRBJ2-1; 10 bases map to TRBD2. The sequenced sample was PBMCs. The CDR3 DNA reads TGTGCCAGTCAAAGCGGGAGGGCCGTCGATGAGCAGTTCTTC. As protein: CASQSGRAVDEQFF.